The clone carrying this TCR beta chain was found once. Its antigen is not identified. Germline lookup yields CDR1 MNHNS and CDR2 SASEGT. Trimming removed 4 bases at V and 8 bases at J, with 12 bases between. CDR3 length: 14 residues. Template material for amplifying TCR beta CDR3 regions consisted of RNA transcripts. First-round RT-PCR of the TCR CDR3 relied on the HTBI primer set. TCRdb processed the multiplex PCR reads anew with MiXCR; each CDR3 protein has one entry. In the table there are some 600,000 distinct CDR3 sequences, about 45% of which are singletons. The sample is drawn from a study of T cells in Graves' hyperthyroidism and ophthalmopathy. Study outcomes and limitations: Patients with ophthalmopathy were separated from those with stable hyperthyroidism by a 13 V-J model.

The source is a woman between 18 and 29 years old with Graves' hyperthyroidism. The chain uses TRBV6-1 and TRBJ1-6; D call uncertain. The source material was peripheral blood or thyroid tissue (not recorded which). The CDR3 sequence is CASSASREDSPLHF. CDR3 DNA: TGTGCCAGCAGTGCTAGTCGGGAGGATTCACCCCTCCACTTT.